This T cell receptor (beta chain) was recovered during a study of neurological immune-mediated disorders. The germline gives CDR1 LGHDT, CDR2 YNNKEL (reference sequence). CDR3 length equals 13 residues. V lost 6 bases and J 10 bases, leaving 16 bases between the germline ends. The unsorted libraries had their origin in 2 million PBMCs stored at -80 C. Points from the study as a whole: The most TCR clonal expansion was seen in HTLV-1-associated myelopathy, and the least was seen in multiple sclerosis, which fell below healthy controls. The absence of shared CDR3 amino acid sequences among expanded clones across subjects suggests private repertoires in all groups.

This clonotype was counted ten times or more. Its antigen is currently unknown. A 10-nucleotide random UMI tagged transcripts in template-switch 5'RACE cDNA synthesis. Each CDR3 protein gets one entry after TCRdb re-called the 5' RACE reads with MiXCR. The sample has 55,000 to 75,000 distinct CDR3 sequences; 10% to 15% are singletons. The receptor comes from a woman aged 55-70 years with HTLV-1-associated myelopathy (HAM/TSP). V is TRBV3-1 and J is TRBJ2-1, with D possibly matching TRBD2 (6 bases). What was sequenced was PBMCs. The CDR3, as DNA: TGTGCCAGCAGGCAACTACTAGCAGGCGAGCAGTTCTTC. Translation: CASRQLLAGEQFF.